This entry lists 27 T cell receptor beta chains sequenced from one sample in a study of blood T cell repertoires in COVID-19. Libraries were prepared by immunoSEQ multiplex PCR; TCRdb keeps only in-frame clonotypes and omits some of them. The data contain fewer than 150,000 clones, roughly 82% of them singletons. Sample: peripheral blood. Receptors were obtained from a woman in her thirties or forties with acute or convalescent COVID-19.

This chain joins TRBV6-5 and TRBJ1-6; D remains ambiguous. In germline, CDR1 is MNHEY, CDR2 SVGAGI. The CDR3 contains 13 residues. V was pared by 4 bases and J by 7 bases, with 8 bases between. In nucleotides, the CDR3 is TGTGCCAGCAGTTTTGCCCGGAATTCACCCCTCCACTTT. Its protein is CASSFARNSPLHF.

Only a few counts were recorded for this clone. The chain links TRBV18 to TRBJ2-2; 9 bases are shared with TRBD1. Germline V gives CDR1 KGHSH, CDR2 LQKENI. This CDR3 is 17 amino acids long. The V segment lost 3 bases and the J segment 6 bases; nucleotides outside the gene matches: 11. The CDR3 loop is CASSPQTGGNQAGELFF. The CDR3, as DNA: TGTGCCAGCTCACCGCAAACAGGGGGCAATCAGGCCGGGGAGCTGTTTTTT.

The genes are TRBV18 and TRBJ1-6; D remains unclear. The CDR3 is 16 amino acids. Per the germline V gene, CDR1 is KGHSH and CDR2 is LQKENI. V lost 4 bases to trimming and J lost 0 bases, with 10 bases between them. In DNA form, the CDR3 reads TGTGCCAGCTCACTGGGCCAGAGCTCCTATAATTCACCCCTCCACTTT. Protein product: CASSLGQSSYNSPLHF. Full variable domain (rest looked up from reference TRBV18 and TRBJ1-6): NAGVMQNPRHLVRRRGQEARLRCSPMKGHSHVYWYRQLPEEGLKFMVYLQKENIIDESGMPKERFSAEFPKEGPSILRIQQVVRGDSAAYFCASSLGQSSYNSPLHFGNGTRLTVT.

The chain recombines TRBV3-1 (or the pseudogene TRBV3-2) with TRBJ1-2; TRBD1 is a possible D gene (5 bases). Trimming removed 4 bases at V and 4 bases at J, with 10 bases between. The CDR3 loop spans 13 amino acids. Germline V gene data show CDR1 as LGHDT and CDR2 as YNNKEL (reference sequence). The CDR3 DNA reads as TGTGCCAGCAGCCCCCGCAGGGCCTATGGCTACACCTTC. Translation: CASSPRRAYGYTF.

The V and J genes are TRBV3-1 (or the pseudogene TRBV3-2) and TRBJ1-2; 7 nucleotides match TRBD1. With 1 base clipped from V and 4 bases from J, the junction kept 6 bases outside the gene matches. The CDR3 contains 15 residues. Germline lookup yields CDR1 LGHDT and CDR2 YNNKEL (reference sequence). CDR3: CASSQARTGTYGYTF. In DNA, the CDR3 is TGTGCCAGCAGCCAAGCCCGGACAGGCACCTATGGCTACACCTTC.

The genes are TRBV6-1 and TRBJ1-2; 8 bases map to TRBD1. V gave up 2 bases and J gave up 8 bases; unmatched junction bases: 10. Germline V lookup: CDR1 MNHNS, CDR2 SASEGT. The CDR3 runs 15 residues. The CDR3 protein is CASSESTGGPRGYTF. CDR3 DNA: TGTGCCAGCAGTGAAAGCACAGGGGGACCCCGGGGCTACACCTTC.

This clone showed up just a few times. The chain carries TRBV18 and TRBJ1-1; tentative D call: TRBD1 (5 bases). The ends were cut back, 3 bases at V and 0 bases at J, with 17 bases in the middle. This CDR3 contains 17 residues. Germline V gene lookup returns CDR1 KGHSH and CDR2 LQKENI. The CDR3 reads CASSPHSDGQLNTEAFF. The CDR3 coding sequence is TGTGCCAGCTCACCGCACTCTGACGGACAATTGAACACTGAAGCTTTCTTT.

The chain links TRBV6-1 to TRBJ2-7, with 10 bases fitting TRBD1. The CDR3 is 16 amino acids. Germline CDR1 is MNHNS and CDR2 is SASEGT. The junction had 8 bases not matched to a gene; V was cut back by 4 bases and J by 2 bases. CDR3 residues: CASSGGTGAGTYEQYF. In DNA, the CDR3 is TGTGCCAGCAGTGGCGGGACAGGGGCTGGGACCTACGAGCAGTACTTC.

The J gene is TRBJ2-3, the V gene TRBV5-4; TRBD2 matches 10 bases. The V segment lost 5 bases and the J segment 3 bases; nucleotides outside the gene matches: 9. The CDR3 is 16 residues long. CDR1 and CDR2 (germline): SGHNT, YYREEE (reference sequence). The CDR3 DNA follows: TGTGCCAGCAGAACAAGAGCGGGGGGGCCGACAGATACGCAGTATTTT. This encodes CASRTRAGGPTDTQYF.

The chain combines TRBV27 with TRBJ2-1; TRBD1 matches at 7 bases. From germline, CDR1 is MNHEY and CDR2 SMNVEV (reference sequence). The CDR3 is 15 amino acids. After removal of 1 base from V and 6 bases from J, the junction contained 6 bases not matched to a gene. The CDR3 nucleotides are TGTGCCAGCAGTTTATTCACAGGGGTAGGCAATGAGCAGTTCTTC. The encoded protein is CASSLFTGVGNEQFF.

The chain uses TRBV5-1 and TRBJ2-1; 8 bases line up with TRBD1. This CDR3 has 14 residues. The J segment lost 3 bases and the V segment lost 4 bases, leaving 3 bases of the junction unmatched. Looked up from germline, CDR1 is SGHRS and CDR2 is YFSETQ. The DNA of the CDR3 is TGCGCCAGCAGCCTTGGACAGGGCTACAATGAGCAGTTCTTC. This gives the protein CASSLGQGYNEQFF. Complete variable domain (other parts from reference TRBV5-1 and TRBJ2-1): KAGVTQTPRYLIKTRGQQVTLSCSPISGHRSVSWYQQTPGQGLQFLFEYFSETQRNKGNFPGRFSGRQFSNSRSEMNVSTLELGDSALYLCASSLGQGYNEQFFGPGTRLTVL.

This chain uses TRBV3-1 (or the pseudogene TRBV3-2) with TRBJ2-1; the match to TRBD2 covers 7 bases. Germline V lookup: CDR1 LGHDT, CDR2 YNNKEL (reference sequence). V shed 5 bases, J shed 1 base, and the junction held 8 bases outside the gene matches. The CDR3 extends over 16 amino acids. DNA of the CDR3: TGTGCCAGCAGCACTAGCCCAGCGGGGTCCTACAATGAGCAGTTCTTC. It translates to CASSTSPAGSYNEQFF.

This sequence joins TRBV6-2 or TRBV6-3 and TRBJ2-1, with 8 bases aligning to TRBD2. The germline gives CDR1 MNHEY, CDR2 SVGEGT. V gave up 6 bases and J gave up 1 base; unmatched junction bases: 8. This CDR3 is 16 amino acids long. CDR3 nucleotide sequence: TGTGCCAGCAGCAATCCGGGACTAGGATCCTACAATGAGCAGTTCTTC. This codes for CASSNPGLGSYNEQFF.

V and J are TRBV29-1 and TRBJ1-6; TRBD1 agrees at 7 bases. With 5 bases clipped from V and 4 bases from J, the junction kept 5 bases outside the gene matches. The CDR3 spans 14 residues. Germline values: CDR1 SQVTM, CDR2 ANQGSEA. CDR3 loop: CSVLGTVYNSPLHF. Written as DNA, the CDR3 is TGCAGCGTTCTTGGGACAGTGTATAATTCACCCCTCCACTTT.

The table lists this clone with a few counts. The chain links TRBV7-2 to TRBJ2-3; D unclear. With 1 base removed from V and 0 bases from J, the gap between germline ends came to 5 bases. Germline V gene sequence: CDR1 SGHTA, CDR2 FQGNSA. CDR3 size: 14 residues. CDR3 DNA sequence: TGTGCCAGCAGCTTAGGTATTAGCACAGATACGCAGTATTTT. Amino acid sequence: CASSLGISTDTQYF.

The chain carries TRBV27 and TRBJ2-3, with D tentatively TRBD2 (5 bases). Looked up from germline, CDR1 is MNHEY and CDR2 is SMNVEV (reference sequence). V gave up 4 bases and J gave up 2 bases, with 19 bases separating them. The CDR3 runs 17 residues. CDR3 bases: TGTGCCAGCAGTTCCTCCGTGGCGGGCCACCCCACAGATACGCAGTATTTT. Translating it yields CASSSSVAGHPTDTQYF.

The chain uses TRBV5-1 and TRBJ2-7; D possibly corresponds to TRBD1 (6 bases). Germline CDR1 is SGHRS and CDR2 is YFSETQ. V was trimmed by 9 bases and J by 1 base, leaving 14 bases between them. The CDR3 totals 13 residues. The chain's CDR3 is CAIRDMQSYEQYF. The CDR3 region has the DNA TGCGCCATCCGGGACATGCAATCCTACGAGCAGTACTTC.

This clone was counted once. The J gene is TRBJ1-2, the V gene TRBV29-1; no reliable D call. The germline gives CDR1 SQVTM, CDR2 ANQGSEA. The CDR3 sequence is 12 residues long. Trimming left V 3 bases short and J 2 bases short, with 7 bases between. The CDR3 region is CSVEWQNYGYTF. The CDR3 nucleotides are TGCAGCGTTGAGTGGCAGAACTATGGCTACACCTTC.

The CDR3 is CASSLQGTPKLEEQYF. As DNA, the CDR3 is TGCGCCAGCAGCCTGCAAGGGACTCCAAAGCTAGAGGAGCAGTACTTC. The chain recombines TRBV5-1 with TRBJ2-7; D is perhaps TRBD2 (6 bases). The CDR3 covers 16 residues. Trimming took 4 bases from V and 7 from J, leaving 24 bases between them. Looked up from germline, CDR1 is SGHRS and CDR2 is YFSETQ. Full variable domain (rest looked up from reference TRBV5-1 and TRBJ2-7): KAGVTQTPRYLIKTRGQQVTLSCSPISGHRSVSWYQQTPGQGLQFLFEYFSETQRNKGNFPGRFSGRQFSNSRSEMNVSTLELGDSALYLCASSLQGTPKLEEQYFGPGTRLTVT.

The chain links TRBV15 to TRBJ2-7; no definite D call. This CDR3 is 12 amino acids long. V was trimmed by 3 bases and J by 6 bases, leaving 9 bases between them. Germline assignment: CDR1 LNHNV and CDR2 YYDKDF (reference sequence). CDR3 in amino acids: CATSRRLGEQYF. CDR3 DNA: TGTGCCACCAGCAGGAGACTGGGCGAGCAGTACTTC.

The V gene is TRBV6-4, the J gene TRBJ2-1, with TRBD2 identical over 15 bases. Trimming at V came to 0 bases and at J to 8 bases, leaving 2 bases not matched to a gene. The CDR3 has 16 amino acids. Germline CDR1 reads MRHNA; CDR2 reads SNTAGT. The CDR3 bases are TGTGCCAGCAGTGACTCCGGGACTAGCGGGGGGCATGAGCAGTTCTTC. Amino acids: CASSDSGTSGGHEQFF.

The J gene is TRBJ1-2, the V gene TRBV19; TRBD1 might be the D (6 bases). V lost 7 bases and J lost 3, with 12 bases in between. Germline lookup yields CDR1 LNHDA and CDR2 SQIVND (reference sequence). The CDR3 runs to 13 residues. The CDR3: CASKDTGHYGYTF. The CDR3 bases are TGTGCCAGTAAAGATACAGGGCACTATGGCTACACCTTC. The full variable domain, rest sourced from reference TRBV19 and TRBJ1-2, is DGGITQSPKYLFRKEGQNVTLSCEQNLNHDAMYWYRQDPGQGLRLIYYSQIVNDFQKGDIAEGYSVSREKKESFPLTVTSAQKNPTAFYLCASKDTGHYGYTFGSGTRLTVV.

V and J are TRBV4-1 and TRBJ2-7; 10 bases are shared with TRBD1. The CDR3 is 15 residues long. Germline assignment: CDR1 MGHRA and CDR2 YSYEKL. V was pared by 2 bases and J by 3 bases, with 4 bases of the junction left unmatched. DNA of the CDR3: TGCGCCAGCAGCCAACCTGGGACAGGGGTCTACGAGCAGTACTTC. Its translation: CASSQPGTGVYEQYF.

The V call is TRBV18, the J call TRBJ1-2, with D maybe TRBD1 (6 bases). CDR1 KGHSH and CDR2 LQKENI come from the germline V gene. V lost 3 bases, J lost 1 base, and 12 bases lay in between. This CDR3 has 15 residues. CDR3: CASSPLRDINYGYTF. The CDR3 nucleotides are TGTGCCAGCTCACCGCTTCGGGACATTAACTATGGCTACACCTTC.

The table lists this clone with a few counts. The chain links TRBV6-5 to TRBJ2-7, with 7 bases aligning to TRBD2. Germline V gene sequence: CDR1 MNHEY, CDR2 SVGAGI. The junction had 4 bases not matched to a gene; V was cut back by 8 bases and J by 0 bases. This CDR3 is 13 amino acids long. The CDR3 coding sequence is TGTGCCAGCCGGAGCGGGGTCTCCTACGAGCAGTACTTC. This codes for CASRSGVSYEQYF.

The genes are TRBV19 and TRBJ2-3; TRBD1 matches at 7 bases. V gave up 7 bases and J gave up 0 bases; unmatched junction bases: 13. Germline CDR1 LNHDA, CDR2 SQIVND (reference sequence). This CDR3 comprises 17 residues. The DNA for the CDR3 is TGTGCCAGTACCTTCCACCCAAGGGGGCTAAGCACAGATACGCAGTATTTT. Translation: CASTFHPRGLSTDTQYF. The full variable domain, with the rest looked up from reference TRBV19 and TRBJ2-3, is DGGITQSPKYLFRKEGQNVTLSCEQNLNHDAMYWYRQDPGQGLRLIYYSQIVNDFQKGDIAEGYSVSREKKESFPLTVTSAQKNPTAFYLCASTFHPRGLSTDTQYFGPGTRLTVL.

This chain joins TRBV2 and TRBJ2-3, with a weak D call TRBD2 (5 bases). Per germline, CDR1 SNHLY and CDR2 FYNNEI. CDR3 length: 12 amino acids. Trimming left V 7 bases short and J 3 bases short, with 8 bases between. The DNA for the CDR3 is TGTGCCAGCATGACGGGGACAGATACGCAGTATTTT. Its translation is CASMTGTDTQYF.